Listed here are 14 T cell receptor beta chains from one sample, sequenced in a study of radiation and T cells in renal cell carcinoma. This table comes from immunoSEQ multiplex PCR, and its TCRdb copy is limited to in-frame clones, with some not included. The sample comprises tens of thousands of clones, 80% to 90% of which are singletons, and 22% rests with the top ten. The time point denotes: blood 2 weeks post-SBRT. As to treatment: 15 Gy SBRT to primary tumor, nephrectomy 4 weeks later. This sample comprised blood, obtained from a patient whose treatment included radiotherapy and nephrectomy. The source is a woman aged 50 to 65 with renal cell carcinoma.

CDR3 protein: CASSTTSGGTDTQYF. The CDR3 region has the DNA TGTGCCAGCAGCACGACTAGCGGGGGCACAGATACGCAGTATTTT. The V gene is TRBV5-8, the J gene TRBJ2-3; TRBD2 aligns across 11 bases. Trimming at V came to 4 bases and at J to 1 base, leaving 2 bases not matched to a gene. Looked up from germline, CDR1 is SGHTS and CDR2 is YDEGEE. This CDR3 spans 15 amino acids.

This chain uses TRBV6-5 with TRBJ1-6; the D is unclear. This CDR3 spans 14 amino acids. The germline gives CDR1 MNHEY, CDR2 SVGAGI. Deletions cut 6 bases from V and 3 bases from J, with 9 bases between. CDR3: CASRTVLYNSPLHF. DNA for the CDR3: TGTGCCAGCAGAACAGTTCTCTATAATTCACCCCTCCACTTT.

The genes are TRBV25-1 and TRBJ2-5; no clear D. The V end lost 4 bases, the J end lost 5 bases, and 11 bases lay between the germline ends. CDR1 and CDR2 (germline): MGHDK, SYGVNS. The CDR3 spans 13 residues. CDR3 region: CASSGSWRETQYF. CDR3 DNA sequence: TGTGCCAGCAGTGGGAGTTGGCGGGAGACCCAGTACTTC.

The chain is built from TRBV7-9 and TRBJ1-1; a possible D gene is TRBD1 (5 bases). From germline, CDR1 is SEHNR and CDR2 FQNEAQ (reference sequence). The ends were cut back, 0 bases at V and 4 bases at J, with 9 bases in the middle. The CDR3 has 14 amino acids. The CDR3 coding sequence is TGTGCCAGCAGCTTAGCCAGGGAAGCCACTGAAGCTTTCTTT. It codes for CASSLAREATEAFF.

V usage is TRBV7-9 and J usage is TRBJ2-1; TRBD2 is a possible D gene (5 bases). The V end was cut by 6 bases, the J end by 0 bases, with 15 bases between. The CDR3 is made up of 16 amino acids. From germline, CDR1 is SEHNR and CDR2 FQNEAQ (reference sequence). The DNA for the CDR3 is TGTGCCAGCAGTCCGAGAGGGCAAAGCTCCTACAATGAGCAGTTCTTC. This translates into CASSPRGQSSYNEQFF.

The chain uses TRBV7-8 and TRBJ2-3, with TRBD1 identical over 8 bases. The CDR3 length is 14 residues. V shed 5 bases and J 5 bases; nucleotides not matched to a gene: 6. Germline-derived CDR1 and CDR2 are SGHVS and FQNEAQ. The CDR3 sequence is CASSVTGVVDTQYF. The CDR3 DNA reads TGTGCCAGCAGCGTGACAGGGGTCGTAGATACGCAGTATTTT.

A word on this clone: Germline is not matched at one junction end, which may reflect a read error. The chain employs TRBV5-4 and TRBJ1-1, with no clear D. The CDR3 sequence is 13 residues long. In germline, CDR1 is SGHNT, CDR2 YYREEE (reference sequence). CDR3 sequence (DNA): TGTGCCAGCAGCCAAGGGAGGAACGCTGAAGCTTTCTTT. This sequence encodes CASSQGRNAEAFF. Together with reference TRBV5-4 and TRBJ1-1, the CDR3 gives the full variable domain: ETGVTQSPTHLIKTRGQQVTLRCSSQSGHNTVSWYQQALGQGPQFIFQYYREEENGRGNFPPRFSGLQFPNYSSELNVNALELDDSALYLCASSQGRNAEAFFGQGTRLTVV.

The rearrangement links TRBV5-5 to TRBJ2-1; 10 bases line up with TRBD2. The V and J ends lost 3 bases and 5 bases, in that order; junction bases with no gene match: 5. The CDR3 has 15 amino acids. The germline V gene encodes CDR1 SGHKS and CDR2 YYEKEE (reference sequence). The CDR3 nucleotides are TGTGCCAGCAGCTGGCTAGCGGGGGTTAACAATGAGCAGTTCTTC. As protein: CASSWLAGVNNEQFF.

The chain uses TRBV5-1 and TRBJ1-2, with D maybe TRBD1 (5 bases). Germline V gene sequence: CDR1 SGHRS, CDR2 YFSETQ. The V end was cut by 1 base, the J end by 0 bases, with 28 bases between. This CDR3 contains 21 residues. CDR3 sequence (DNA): TGCGCCAGCAGCTTGAGGAAGGAGGAAGACTCAGGGATCGGTTCTAACTATGGCTACACCTTC. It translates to CASSLRKEEDSGIGSNYGYTF.

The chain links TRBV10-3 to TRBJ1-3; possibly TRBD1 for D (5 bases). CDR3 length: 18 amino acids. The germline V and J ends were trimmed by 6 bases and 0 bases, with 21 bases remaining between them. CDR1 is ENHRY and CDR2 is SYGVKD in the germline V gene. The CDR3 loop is CAIRVTLYGGSSGNTIYF. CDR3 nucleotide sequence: TGTGCCATCAGGGTGACACTCTACGGGGGAAGCTCTGGAAACACCATATATTTT.

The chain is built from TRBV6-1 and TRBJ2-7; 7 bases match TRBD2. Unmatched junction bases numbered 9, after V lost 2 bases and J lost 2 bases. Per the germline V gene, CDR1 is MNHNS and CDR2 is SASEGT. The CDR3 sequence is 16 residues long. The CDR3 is CASSEIRTSVAYEQYF. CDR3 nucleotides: TGTGCCAGCAGTGAAATCCGGACTAGTGTTGCCTACGAGCAGTACTTC.

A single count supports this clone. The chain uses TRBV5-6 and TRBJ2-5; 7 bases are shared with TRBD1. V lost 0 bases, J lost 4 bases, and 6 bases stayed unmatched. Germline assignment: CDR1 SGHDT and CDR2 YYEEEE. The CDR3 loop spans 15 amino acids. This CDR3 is CASSLAPGQSETQYF. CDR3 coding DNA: TGTGCCAGCAGCTTGGCTCCGGGACAGTCAGAGACCCAGTACTTC.

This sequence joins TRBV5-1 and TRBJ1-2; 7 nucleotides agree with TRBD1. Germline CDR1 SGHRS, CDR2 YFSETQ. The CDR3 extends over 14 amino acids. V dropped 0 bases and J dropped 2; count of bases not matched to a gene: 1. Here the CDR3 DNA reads TGCGCCAGCAGCTTGGAGACAGGGAACTATGGCTACACCTTC. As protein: CASSLETGNYGYTF. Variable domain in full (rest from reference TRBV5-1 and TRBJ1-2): KAGVTQTPRYLIKTRGQQVTLSCSPISGHRSVSWYQQTPGQGLQFLFEYFSETQRNKGNFPGRFSGRQFSNSRSEMNVSTLELGDSALYLCASSLETGNYGYTFGSGTRLTVV.

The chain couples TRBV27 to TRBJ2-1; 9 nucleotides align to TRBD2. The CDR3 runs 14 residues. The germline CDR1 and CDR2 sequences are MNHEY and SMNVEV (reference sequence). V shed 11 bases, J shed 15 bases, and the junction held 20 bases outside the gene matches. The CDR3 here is CACIIPAGGISSFF. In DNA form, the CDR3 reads TGTGCCTGCATCATCCCAGCGGGAGGAATATCCTCGTTCTTC.